This T cell receptor (beta chain) was obtained from a study of blood T cells in healthy people across ages. Overall study context: Capture by template switching was about one barcoded beta molecule per two T cells.

There were at least 6 micrograms of total RNA extracted from every sample. Concerning this clonotype itself: The antigen remains undetermined.

A second PCR, run for about 7 to 11 cycles, used a sample-barcoded 5' primer plus a J-beta primer mix. Researchers report that a template-switch adaptor with 12 random nucleotides tagged each cDNA molecule. TCRdb itself ran the 5' RACE reads through MiXCR, one entry per CDR3 protein. Of over 1,200,000 distinct CDR3 sequences in the sample, around 59% were seen once. V was cut by 0 bases and J by 4 bases, with 9 bases left in between. CDR1 and CDR2 (germline): LGHNA, YSLEER. The CDR3 runs to 14 residues. Notes on the study in general: Older age went with lower TCR beta diversity per million T cells, in a roughly linear way.

Sequenced: blood. The TCR originated in a man aged 18 to 29 in good health. The rearrangement joins TRBV4-3 to TRBJ1-2; D gene unclear. The CDR3 spells CASSQDPASYGYTF. The DNA for the CDR3 is TGCGCCAGCAGCCAAGATCCCGCCAGCTATGGCTACACCTTC.